This TCR beta chain was captured by sequencing in a study of blood T cell repertoires in COVID-19. As processed by the authors: It was from reference gene primer amplification that nucleated cell counts were estimated. Profiled with immunoSEQ multiplex PCR; TCRdb holds only in-frame clones, not every one. That table gives V, J and clone size, and the DNA gave D and trimming. The table includes some 16,000 clones, approximately 89% detected once. In this sample, this clone turned up a few times. Trimming cost V 3 bases and J 3 bases; bases outside gene matches: 7. Looked up from germline, CDR1 is DFQATT and CDR2 is SNEGSKA (reference sequence). The CDR3 loop spans 14 amino acids.

Sequencing was carried out using peripheral blood. The chain uses TRBV20-1 and TRBJ2-7; 8 bases match TRBD1. This TCR came from a human donor in a cohort sampled during active COVID-19. For the CDR3, the DNA is TGCAGTGCTAGTTATGAAGGACAGGGCTACGAGCAGTACTTC. This encodes CSASYEGQGYEQYF.